The next 24 T cell receptor beta chains were all read from a single sample in a study of T cells in Graves' hyperthyroidism and ophthalmopathy. RNA transcripts served as the template for amplifying TCR beta CDR3 regions. HTBI primers were the set used in a first-round RT-PCR of the TCR CDR3. TCRdb redid the calling of the multiplex PCR reads with MiXCR, one entry per CDR3 protein. The table has roughly 500,000 distinct CDR3 sequences, about 15% seen once. Source material: blood. The receptor set was obtained from a woman between 25 and 40 years old with Graves' hyperthyroidism that later progressed to Graves' ophthalmopathy.

As to this clonotype: A much bigger clone sits one base away, suggesting this may be a read error. This chain connects TRBV3-1 to TRBJ2-1; the D gene is possibly TRBD2 (6 bases). CDR1 is LGHDT and CDR2 is YNNKEL in the germline V gene (reference sequence). There are 13 residues in the CDR3. CDR3 in DNA: TGTGTCAGCAGCCAAGAATTGACTAGTGAGCAGTTCTTC. Its protein is CVSSQELTSEQFF.

This clonotype came up many times. This chain links TRBV7-8 with TRBJ2-3, with a weak D call TRBD2 (6 bases). The length of the CDR3 is 15 residues. The V end lost 3 bases, the J end lost 1 base, and 11 bases lay between the germline ends. Germline V gene lookup returns CDR1 SGHVS and CDR2 FQNEAQ. CDR3 in DNA: TGTGCCAGCAGCTTGGGTTCTAGCGGCACAGATACGCAGTATTTT. Translating gives CASSLGSSGTDTQYF.

About this clonotype: With a much larger clone just one base away, this may be a read error. The J gene is TRBJ2-7, the V gene TRBV10-3, with 7 nucleotides matching TRBD1. The CDR3 is made up of 13 amino acids. Germline CDR1 ENHRY, CDR2 SYGVKD. The CDR3 is CAVSPGQSYEQYF. CDR3 bases: TGTGCCGTCAGTCCGGGACAGAGCTACGAGCAGTACTTC.

Many counts were recorded for this clonotype. The chain couples TRBV11-3 to TRBJ2-2; the D gene could be TRBD1 or TRBD2 (5 bases each). V was shortened by 1 base and J by 6 bases, with 18 bases between the two germline ends. The CDR3 length is 17 residues. The germline V gene has CDR1 SGHNT and CDR2 YENEEA. The CDR3 here is CASSLGDWTGTSGELFF. Written as DNA, the CDR3 is TGTGCCAGCAGCTTAGGAGATTGGACGGGGACCTCCGGGGAGCTGTTTTTT.

This clonotype has at least ten counts. One junction end does not reproduce the germline sequence, and a read error may be involved. The chain employs TRBV12-3 or TRBV12-4 and TRBJ2-7, with 9 bases lining up with TRBD2. The CDR3 is 13 residues long. The CDR3 reads CASSVAGVYEQYF. CDR3 DNA: TGTGCCAGCAGTGTAGCGGGGGTCTACGAGCAGTACTTC.

This clonotype was seen ten or more times. The chain uses TRBV7-2 and TRBJ2-5; 16 bases line up with TRBD2. The CDR3 extends over 15 amino acids. Looked up from germline, CDR1 is SGHTA and CDR2 is FQGNSA. Losses at the gene ends were 3 bases for V and 9 bases for J; bases not matched to a gene: 4. The CDR3 bases are TGTGCCAGCAGCTTGGGGACTAGCGGGAGGGCGGCCCAGTACTTC. Encoded protein: CASSLGTSGRAAQYF. The full variable domain, completed using reference TRBV7-2 and TRBJ2-5, is GAGVSQSPSNKVTEKGKDVELRCDPISGHTALYWYRQSLGQGLEFLIYFQGNSAPDKSGLPSDRFSAERTGGSVSTLTIQRTQQEDSAVYLCASSLGTSGRAAQYFGPGTRLLVL.

This clonotype was found a few times. This chain links TRBV5-1 with TRBJ2-3, with 9 bases fitting TRBD2. The CDR3 length is 17 residues. The V gene end was trimmed by 4 bases and the J gene end by 4 bases; junction bases not matched to a gene: 13. Germline V CDR1 and CDR2: SGHRS, YFSETQ. The CDR3: CASSPDAPAGGADTQYF. DNA for the CDR3: TGCGCCAGCAGCCCCGACGCCCCAGCGGGGGGAGCAGATACGCAGTATTTT.

This clonotype was counted ten times or more. This chain connects TRBV20-1 to TRBJ1-2; 10 nucleotides match TRBD1. Trimming took 4 bases from V and 7 from J; bases not matched to a gene: 15. The germline V gene has CDR1 DFQATT and CDR2 SNEGSKA (reference sequence). The CDR3 is 16 amino acids. This chain's CDR3 is CSANTPRTGGNGGYTF. In DNA form, the CDR3 reads TGCAGTGCTAATACTCCCCGGACAGGGGGAAATGGTGGCTACACCTTC.

This clonotype was seen ten or more times. The gene calls are TRBV29-1 and TRBJ1-1; TRBD1 matches 7 bases. The V and J ends lost 7 bases and 1 base, in that order; junction bases with no gene match: 12. The CDR3 has 15 residues. Germline V gene data show CDR1 as SQVTM and CDR2 as ANQGSEA. The CDR3 DNA is TGCAGCGCCCTGGGACAGCGCTTTAAGAACACTGAAGCTTTCTTT. This sequence encodes CSALGQRFKNTEAFF.

This clonotype was seen a few times. This is likely a read error, given that the CDR3 carries no conserved phenylalanine or tryptophan at its end. It is unclear where the CDR3 begins or ends on the DNA, so no DNA is shown, and the CDR3 is as TCRdb lists it. The rearrangement links TRBV6-5 to TRBJ2-5. CDR1 is MNHEY and CDR2 is SVGAGI in the germline V gene. The CDR3 region is 14 residues in length, termini included. CDR3 in amino acids: CASSYRAVVETRYV.

This clonotype came up a few times. The chain employs TRBV12-3 or TRBV12-4 and TRBJ1-1; no reliable D call. With 2 bases removed from V and 0 bases from J, the gap between germline ends came to 10 bases. This CDR3 is 15 amino acids long. In DNA form, the CDR3 reads TGTGCCAGCAGTTTATGGTTGGGCATGAACACTGAAGCTTTCTTT. It codes for CASSLWLGMNTEAFF.

This clonotype was recorded a few times. J is TRBJ2-2 and V is TRBV12-3 or TRBV12-4; the D is unclear. The CDR3 loop spans 13 amino acids. Trimming cost V 6 bases and J 6 bases, with 11 bases left between them. The CDR3 coding sequence is TGTGCCAGCAGGGCTTATGGGTCCGGGGAGCTGTTTTTT. Protein sequence: CASRAYGSGELFF.

This clonotype was counted a few times. The CDR3 carries no conserved terminal phenylalanine or tryptophan, so it likely arises from a read error. The DNA is omitted, as the CDR3 cannot be located on it reliably, and the CDR3 follows TCRdb's listing. The CDR3 region is CASSFQGDNQPQLL. The chain combines TRBV7-2 with TRBJ1-5; the tabulated D call, TRBD1, remains unverified against the DNA. CDR1 is SGHTA and CDR2 is FQGNSA in the germline V gene. The CDR3 is made up of 14 amino acids, end residues included.

The chain carries TRBV3-1 and TRBJ1-2; 12 bases align to TRBD1. Trimming took 5 bases from V and 7 from J; bases not matched to a gene: 2. The CDR3 runs 13 residues. Germline V CDR1 and CDR2: LGHDT, YNNKEL (reference sequence). CDR3 residues: CASSRGQGAGYTF. The CDR3 DNA sequence: TGTGCCAGCAGCAGGGGACAGGGGGCTGGCTACACCTTC.

The chain is built from TRBV18 and TRBJ2-1, with D uncertain. Trimming removed 4 bases from V and 5 bases from J, with 12 bases in between. This CDR3 is built from 14 residues. CDR1 is KGHSH, CDR2 LQKENI, per germline. This CDR3 reads CASSLNTLDNEQFF. The CDR3 nucleotides read TGTGCCAGCTCACTAAACACTTTAGACAATGAGCAGTTCTTC.

This clonotype has ten or more counts. The J gene is TRBJ2-1, the V gene TRBV11-3; 11 bases agree with TRBD2. The CDR3 is made up of 16 amino acids. Germline values: CDR1 SGHNT, CDR2 YENEEA. V lost 5 bases to trimming and J lost 7 bases; unmatched junction nucleotides: 10. Here the CDR3 reads CASSPIPGLAVNEQFF. CDR3 nucleotide sequence: TGTGCCAGCAGCCCAATCCCGGGACTAGCGGTAAATGAGCAGTTCTTC.

With respect to this clonotype: The junction departs from the called germline gene at one end, perhaps through a read error. The chain uses TRBV19 and TRBJ2-1; 7 bases line up with TRBD2. The germline gives CDR1 LNHDA, CDR2 SQIVND (reference sequence). CDR3 length: 15 residues. CDR3 loop: CASRASGTFYNEQFF. Here the CDR3 DNA reads TGTGCTAGTAGGGCTAGCGGTACTTTCTACAATGAGCAGTTCTTC.

This clonotype was observed a handful of times. The CDR3, as DNA: TGTGCCAGCAGCTTAGACTGGACAGCCTATGGCTACACCTTC. Translated, it gives CASSLDWTAYGYTF. The chain recombines TRBV7-9 with TRBJ1-2; D is perhaps TRBD1 (6 bases). Between the trimmed V and J ends, which lost 1 base and 4 bases, there was a span of 10 bases. This CDR3 is built from 14 residues. The germline V gene has CDR1 SEHNR and CDR2 FQNEAQ (reference sequence).

This clonotype was counted only a few times. This sequence joins TRBV20-1 and TRBJ1-2, with D perhaps TRBD1 (5 bases). The CDR3 runs to 13 residues. The V gene lost 3 bases and the J gene lost 7 bases, with 15 bases spanning the gap. Germline-derived CDR1 and CDR2 are DFQATT and SNEGSKA (reference sequence). The CDR3 DNA follows: TGCAGTGCTAGTGCGACCGGTCAGGGTGGCTACACCTTC. Translation: CSASATGQGGYTF.

The chain employs TRBV5-4 and TRBJ1-2, with D possibly matching TRBD1 (5 bases). Germline V gene lookup returns CDR1 SGHNT and CDR2 YYREEE (reference sequence). The CDR3 runs to 14 residues. V was cut by 3 bases and J by 4 bases, with 13 bases left in between. CDR3 protein: CASSSDIGGYGYTF. The CDR3, as DNA: TGTGCCAGCAGCTCCGACATCGGGGGCTATGGCTACACCTTC.

The sample holds a few counts of this clonotype. V gene TRBV12-3 or TRBV12-4 combines with J gene TRBJ1-3, with 7 bases lining up with TRBD1. With 6 bases clipped from V and 0 bases from J, the junction kept 11 bases outside the gene matches. There are 17 residues in the CDR3. In DNA, the CDR3 is TGTGCCAGCAGACAACCGACAGGGAGCCACTCTGGAAACACCATATATTTT. Its protein is CASRQPTGSHSGNTIYF.

As to this clonotype: A much more abundant neighbour one base away suggests this may be a read error. The CDR3 protein is CDWSLGNEQFF. The CDR3 DNA is TGTGACTGGAGCCTGGGGAATGAGCAGTTCTTC. V gene TRBV30 combines with J gene TRBJ2-1; D is unclear. Germline loops: CDR1 GTSNPN, CDR2 SVGIG (reference sequence). This CDR3 contains 11 residues. The variable domain in full, completed from reference TRBV30 and TRBJ2-1, reads SQTIHQWPATLVQPVGSPLSLECTVEGTSNPNLYWYRQAAGRGLQLLFYSVGIGQISSEVPQNLSASRPQDRQFILSSKKLLLSDSGFYLCDWSLGNEQFFGPGTRLTVL.

V is TRBV5-6 and J is TRBJ1-2; D is perhaps TRBD1 (5 bases). This CDR3 contains 13 residues. Germline lookup yields CDR1 SGHDT and CDR2 YYEEEE. V was clipped by 3 bases and J by 4 bases, with 10 bases between them. This CDR3 reads CASSSGAPYGYTF. The CDR3, as DNA: TGTGCCAGCAGCTCCGGGGCCCCCTATGGCTACACCTTC.

This clonotype has ten or more counts. The J gene is TRBJ1-2, the V gene TRBV3-1; unclear D gene. The CDR3 runs to 13 residues. The germline gives CDR1 LGHDT, CDR2 YNNKEL (reference sequence). The V and J ends lost 5 bases and 12 bases respectively, with 19 bases between them. CDR3 region: CASSSKTPYFHTF. The CDR3 DNA follows: TGTGCCAGCAGCTCAAAGACACCCTACTTCCACACCTTC.